This TCR beta chain appears in the sequencing data of a study of CD8 T cells in ankylosing spondylitis. Overall study findings and caveats: Disease-linked clones bore a CD8+ phenotype, appearing relatively rarely in peripheral blood. Disease-linked clones were reportedly significantly enriched in matched ankylosing spondylitis synovial fluid. Ankylosing spondylitis blood appeared to be characterized by a TCR beta motif of several highly homologous variants.

TCRdb reprocessed the 5' RACE reads via MiXCR and lists one record per CDR3 protein. The repertoire includes approximately 350,000 distinct CDR3 sequences, 20% to 25% of them detected once, and under 15% sits in the top ten. Trimming removed 6 bases from V and 4 bases from J; junction bases left unmatched: 11. This CDR3 comprises 15 residues. Germline V lookup: CDR1 DFQATT, CDR2 SNEGSKA (reference sequence). About this clonotype: Its specificity is not known.

The sample consisted of blood, either unsorted or a sorted T cell fraction (not recorded which). The rearrangement links TRBV20-1 to TRBJ2-7; 11 bases are shared with TRBD1. This sequence was found in a male donor with ankylosing spondylitis or in good health (not recorded which). The CDR3 is CSATPPGQGGYEQYF. The CDR3 DNA is TGCAGTGCCACCCCGCCGGGACAGGGGGGGTACGAGCAGTACTTC.